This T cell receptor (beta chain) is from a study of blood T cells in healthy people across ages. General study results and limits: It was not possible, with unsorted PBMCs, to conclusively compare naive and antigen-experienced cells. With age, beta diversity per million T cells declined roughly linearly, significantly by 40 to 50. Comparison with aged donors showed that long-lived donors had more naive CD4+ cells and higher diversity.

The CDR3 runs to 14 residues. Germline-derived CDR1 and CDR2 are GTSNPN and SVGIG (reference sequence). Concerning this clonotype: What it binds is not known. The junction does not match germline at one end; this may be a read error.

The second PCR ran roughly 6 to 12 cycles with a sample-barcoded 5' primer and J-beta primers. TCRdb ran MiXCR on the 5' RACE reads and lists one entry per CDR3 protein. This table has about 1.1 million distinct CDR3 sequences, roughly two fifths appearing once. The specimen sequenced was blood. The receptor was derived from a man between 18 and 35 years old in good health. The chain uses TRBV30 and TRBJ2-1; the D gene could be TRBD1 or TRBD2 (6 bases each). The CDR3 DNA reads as TGTGCCTGCCGCGAGGGGGGAGAACACAATGGGCAGTTCTTC. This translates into CACREGGEHNGQFF. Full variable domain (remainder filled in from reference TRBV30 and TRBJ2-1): SQTIHQWPATLVQPVGSPLSLECTVEGTSNPNLYWYRQAAGRGLQLLFYSVGIGQISSEVPQNLSASRPQDRQFILSSKKLLLSDSGFYLCACREGGEHNGQFFGPGTRLTVL.